This TCR beta chain came from a study of T cell changes during pregnancy in multiple sclerosis. Germline CDR1 is SGHAT and CDR2 is FQDESV (reference sequence). The CDR3 is made up of 15 amino acids. Losses at the gene ends were 1 base for V and 2 bases for J; bases not matched to a gene: 3. Libraries were prepared by immunoSEQ multiplex PCR; TCRdb keeps only in-frame clonotypes and omits some of them. Altogether approximately 69,000 clones are present, about 94% being singletons, with the ten largest covering less than 0.6%. The chain couples TRBV11-1 to TRBJ2-7, with TRBD2 identical over 9 bases. The specimen comprised peripheral blood, sampled in the third trimester of pregnancy. The origin of this receptor is a female donor with multiple sclerosis, enrolled in a pregnancy study. The CDR3 nucleotides read TGTGCCAGCAGCTTAGGCGCGGGGGGGCCCTACGAGCAGTACTTC. Encoded protein: CASSLGAGGPYEQYF.